This TCR beta chain was identified during a study of blood T cell repertoires in COVID-19. Trimming stripped 6 bases from V and 8 bases from J, with 13 bases between. The CDR3 runs to 12 residues. The V gene's germline CDR1 is MNHEY and CDR2 SVGAGI. In the source study's methods: Amplification of reference gene primers was used by the study to estimate nucleated cell counts. Produced via immunoSEQ multiplex PCR; TCRdb's table is partial and in-frame only. V, J and clone size are those of that table, while D and trimming were read from the DNA. The sample holds over 250,000 clones; 90% are singletons and the top ten take around 2.5%. Recruitment covered about 25 US areas and drew participants whose ages spanned roughly 18 to 100 years. Participant reports of clinical history set cohort assignment. Resolution of symptoms, clearance, or two negative PCRs was present in recovered Cohort 3 donors.

This sequence joins TRBV6-5 and TRBJ1-2; maybe TRBD1 (6 bases). The TCR sequence derives from a man in his 60s who had recovered from COVID-19. Sequenced input: PBMCs or T cells enriched from blood (not recorded which). The CDR3: CASRENGQGYTF. The CDR3 bases are TGTGCCAGCAGGGAGAACGGACAGGGCTACACCTTC.